This T cell receptor (beta chain) was observed in a study of post-analysis software for immune sequencing data. Study-level information: The disease courses spanned relapsing-remitting, secondary progressive and progressive-relapsing forms of multiple sclerosis.

Unique molecular identifiers featured in each of the TCR beta cDNA libraries. There were 1 to 10 million T cells, and 480,000 or so cDNA molecules came from them. TCRdb re-derived calls from the PCR reads in MiXCR, one entry per CDR3 protein. The data show hundreds of thousands of distinct CDR3 sequences, with 25% to 30% seen just once and more than 0.45% held by the top ten. Points from the study as a whole: Among five TRBV segments more frequent in patients than controls were TRBV5-6, TRBV5-1 and TRBV20-1. Controls had significantly higher normalized Chao1 diversity than multiple sclerosis patients.

This clonotype was seen more than once but under ten times. Antigen specificity is unknown. The V gene lost 3 bases and the J gene lost 4 bases, with 11 bases spanning the gap. The CDR3 has 13 residues. Germline V gene data show CDR1 as DFQATT and CDR2 as SNEGSKA (reference sequence). This TCR was recovered from a girl aged 10 to 17 with multiple sclerosis. Sequencing was carried out using blood. The chain couples TRBV20-1 to TRBJ2-3; D is unresolved. The CDR3 sequence is CSASGSGPDTQYF. CDR3 coding DNA: TGCAGTGCTAGTGGCTCCGGTCCAGATACGCAGTATTTT.